This T cell receptor (beta chain) was profiled in a study of T cell responses to AZD1222 COVID-19 vaccine. This clone came up a few times. Repertoires were generated with immunoSEQ multiplex PCR, while TCRdb's copy carries only in-frame clones and drops some. The data contain roughly 180,000 clones, less than 95% of them singletons. The V gene end was trimmed by 5 bases and the J gene end by 4 bases; junction bases not matched to a gene: 5. Germline V gene sequence: CDR1 MNHEY, CDR2 SVGAGI. CDR3 length equals 13 residues. The V gene is TRBV6-5, the J gene TRBJ2-7, with 7 nucleotides matching TRBD1. This sample comprised peripheral blood, obtained on day 0 of AZD1222 vaccination. The origin of this receptor is an adult in good health. The CDR3 DNA reads as TGTGCCAGCAGTCGAGGGGGCAGGTACGAGCAGTACTTC. This codes for CASSRGGRYEQYF.